These 23 T cell receptor beta chains came from one sample sequenced in a study of T cell clusters in autoimmune cytopenias. TRB rearrangements were amplified by touch-down multiplex PCR with mixed TRB-A/B primers. Following a re-call of the multiplex PCR reads, TCRdb has one entry per CDR3 protein and lacks DNA. This sample's table has approximately 8,800 distinct CDR3 sequences. Each sample's input was roughly 270 ng genomic DNA, approximately 37,500 genome equivalents. The sample taken for sequencing was peripheral blood. The source of these receptors is a human donor with an autoimmune cytopenia or autoimmune hepatitis (not recorded which).

This clonotype is identified as medium-sized from frequency. CDR3 loop: CASSRNGANQPQHF. The rearrangement uses TRBV19 and TRBJ1-5. The CDR3 is 14 residues long. The germline gives CDR1 LNHDA, CDR2 SQIVND (reference sequence).

This clonotype is called medium-sized based on its frequency. The chain carries TRBV19 and TRBJ2-1; TCRdb reports TRBD1, a call that lacks DNA to check it against. Germline lookup yields CDR1 LNHDA and CDR2 SQIVND (reference sequence). The CDR3 has 15 residues. CDR3 in amino acids: CASSPTGGPYNEQFF. The full variable domain, in which reference TRBV19 and TRBJ2-1 provide the parts outside the CDR3, is DGGITQSPKYLFRKEGQNVTLSCEQNLNHDAMYWYRQDPGQGLRLIYYSQIVNDFQKGDIAEGYSVSREKKESFPLTVTSAQKNPTAFYLCASSPTGGPYNEQFFGPGTRLTVL.

According to its frequency, this clonotype is medium-sized. The rearrangement uses TRBV6-5 and TRBJ2-7; the D call from TCRdb, TRBD1, cannot be confirmed without DNA. Germline V gene data show CDR1 as MNHEY and CDR2 as SVGAGI. The CDR3 is 13 amino acids. CDR3 in amino acids: CASSYDRVHEQYF.

This clonotype is identified as medium-sized from frequency. The CDR3 protein is CARPQVQEGYTF. The rearrangement uses TRBV19 and TRBJ1-2. This CDR3 spans 12 amino acids. In germline, CDR1 is LNHDA, CDR2 SQIVND (reference sequence).

Judged by frequency, this clonotype is medium-sized. This sequence joins TRBV15 and TRBJ2-5; TCRdb reports TRBD1, a call that lacks DNA to check it against. Germline loops: CDR1 LNHNV, CDR2 YYDKDF (reference sequence). There are 14 residues in the CDR3. This chain's CDR3 is CATSRIGGEETQYF.

This clonotype counts as medium-sized by frequency. CDR3 region: CASRDNSYEQYF. The genes are TRBV19 and TRBJ2-7; checking the TCRdb D call of TRBD1 is not possible without DNA. The CDR3 is 12 residues long. Germline CDR1 reads LNHDA; CDR2 reads SQIVND (reference sequence). The full variable domain, completed using reference TRBV19 and TRBJ2-7, is DGGITQSPKYLFRKEGQNVTLSCEQNLNHDAMYWYRQDPGQGLRLIYYSQIVNDFQKGDIAEGYSVSREKKESFPLTVTSAQKNPTAFYLCASRDNSYEQYFGPGTRLTVT.

J is TRBJ2-3 and V is TRBV15; TCRdb returns TRBD2, unconfirmable since there is no DNA. CDR1 and CDR2 from the germline V gene are LNHNV and YYDKDF (reference sequence). This CDR3 has 15 residues. CDR3 loop: CATSRVREIPDTQYF.

CDR3 region: CASSIDRLLNTEAFF. The genes are TRBV19 and TRBJ1-1. CDR3 length equals 15 residues. Per germline, CDR1 LNHDA and CDR2 SQIVND (reference sequence).

The chain couples TRBV19 to TRBJ1-5; the TCRdb D gene call, TRBD1, has no DNA to confirm it. The CDR3 totals 15 residues. Germline CDR1 and CDR2: LNHDA and SQIVND (reference sequence). CDR3 sequence reads: CASRDRRGPREPQHF.

The chain has TRBV15 and TRBJ1-3. Germline V lookup: CDR1 LNHNV, CDR2 YYDKDF (reference sequence). The length of the CDR3 is 15 residues. This CDR3 is CATSRVVGSQSTIYF.

Measured by frequency, this clonotype is medium-sized. The chain couples TRBV30 to TRBJ2-3; TCRdb returns TRBD1, unconfirmable since there is no DNA. This CDR3 is built from 14 residues. The germline V gene has CDR1 GTSNPN and CDR2 SVGIG (reference sequence). The CDR3 loop reads CAWSVARPEDTQYF.

The chain has TRBV5-5 and TRBJ1-4; TCRdb reports TRBD1, a call that lacks DNA to check it against. The germline V gene encodes CDR1 SGHKS and CDR2 YYEKEE (reference sequence). The CDR3 runs to 14 residues. This CDR3 reads CASSLSGAIEKLFF.

The chain is built from TRBV7-9 and TRBJ2-6. The CDR3 has 15 amino acids. Germline V CDR1 and CDR2: SEHNR, FQNEAQ (reference sequence). CDR3 residues: CASSFPESGANVLTF.

This rearrangement joins TRBV6-6 to TRBJ2-7; TCRdb names TRBD1, which stays unverified in the absence of DNA. CDR1 and CDR2 from the germline V gene are MNHNY and SVGAGI (reference sequence). This CDR3 region has 11 residues. CDR3: CASYGTVEQYF.

Measured by frequency, this clonotype is medium-sized (0.01 to 0.1%). This CDR3 reads CASSPTSGETQYF. The chain combines TRBV6-5 with TRBJ2-5; the D gene TCRdb calls, TRBD2, cannot be checked with no DNA. This CDR3 has 13 residues. Germline CDR1 and CDR2: MNHEY and SVGAGI.

The J gene is TRBJ1-5, the V gene TRBV6-5; TCRdb's assignment of TRBD1 cannot be checked, as there is no DNA. The CDR3 has 15 amino acids. Germline CDR1 and CDR2: MNHEY and SVGAGI. This CDR3 is CASSDNRGLPQPQHF.

According to its frequency, this clonotype is medium-sized. The chain employs TRBV19 and TRBJ2-1; with no DNA, the TCRdb D assignment of TRBD1 cannot be verified. Germline values: CDR1 LNHDA, CDR2 SQIVND (reference sequence). The CDR3 totals 15 residues. CDR3: CASSLTGTGYNEQFF.

This clonotype counts as medium-sized by frequency. The gene calls are TRBV29-1 and TRBJ2-3; absent DNA, TCRdb's TRBD2 call cannot be checked. The CDR3 covers 13 residues. Germline loops: CDR1 SQVTM, CDR2 ANQGSEA. CDR3 sequence reads: CSVDVGAADTQYF.

Judged by frequency, this clonotype is medium-sized. The genes are TRBV6-5 and TRBJ2-3. In germline, CDR1 is MNHEY, CDR2 SVGAGI. CDR3 size: 16 residues. CDR3 in amino acids: CASSYSDRGYTDTQYF.

The chain links TRBV4-2 to TRBJ2-2; TCRdb indicates TRBD2, and absent DNA this call remains unverified. The CDR3 covers 18 residues. Per germline, CDR1 LGHNA and CDR2 YNFKEQ. The CDR3 reads CASSQELLAGGRPGELFF.

Frequency places this clonotype as medium-sized. V usage is TRBV6-1 and J usage is TRBJ2-5; TCRdb picks TRBD1, but there is no DNA to check that call. Germline CDR1 MNHNS, CDR2 SASEGT. The CDR3 has 16 residues. The CDR3 sequence is CASSEARDGWGETQYF.

The chain couples TRBV20-1 to TRBJ2-1; the D call of TRBD2 rests on TCRdb alone, since no DNA is present to check it. Germline values: CDR1 DFQATT, CDR2 SNEGSKA (reference sequence). The CDR3 is 15 amino acids. The CDR3 is CSARDKGVAGEEQFF.

This clonotype is medium-sized by frequency. The chain's CDR3 is CASRSSGRGGETQYF. This chain joins TRBV6-2 or TRBV6-3 and TRBJ2-5; TCRdb picks TRBD2, but there is no DNA to check that call. Germline V CDR1 and CDR2: MNHEY, SVGEGT. This CDR3 has 15 residues.